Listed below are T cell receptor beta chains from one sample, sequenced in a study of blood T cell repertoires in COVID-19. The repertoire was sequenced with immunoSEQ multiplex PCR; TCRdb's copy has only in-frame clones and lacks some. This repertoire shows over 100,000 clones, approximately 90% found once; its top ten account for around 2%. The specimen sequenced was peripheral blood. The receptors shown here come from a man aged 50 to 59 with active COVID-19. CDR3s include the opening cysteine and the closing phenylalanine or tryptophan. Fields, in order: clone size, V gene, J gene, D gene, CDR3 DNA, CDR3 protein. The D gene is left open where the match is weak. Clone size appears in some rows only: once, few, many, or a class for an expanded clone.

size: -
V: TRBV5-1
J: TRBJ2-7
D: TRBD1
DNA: TGCGCCAGCAGCCCCCTGGGAGACAGGGGGTACGAGCAGTACTTC
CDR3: CASSPLGDRGYEQYF

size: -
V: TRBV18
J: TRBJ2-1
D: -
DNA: TGTGCCAGCTCACGACTAGGGGCAGATAATAAGCAGTTCTTC
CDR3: CASSRLGADNKQFF

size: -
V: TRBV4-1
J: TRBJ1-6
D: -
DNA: TGCGCCAGCAGCCGACGACAGAATTCACCCCTCCACTTT
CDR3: CASSRRQNSPLHF

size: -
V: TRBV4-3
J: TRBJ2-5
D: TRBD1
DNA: TGCGCCAGCAGCGCTGGGACAGGTCAAGAGACCCAGTACTTC
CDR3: CASSAGTGQETQYF

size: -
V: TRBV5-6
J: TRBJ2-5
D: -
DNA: TGTGCCAGCCGAGCCACGGTTGTGGAGACCCAGTACTTC
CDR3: CASRATVVETQYF

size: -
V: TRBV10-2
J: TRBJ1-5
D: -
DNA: TGCGCCAGCAAATCGATCGGGAATTGGACAGCGCCTAATCAGCCCCAGCATTTT
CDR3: CASKSIGNWTAPNQPQHF

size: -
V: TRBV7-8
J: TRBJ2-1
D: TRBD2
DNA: TGTGCCAGCAGCCGAACCTCCGGGACTAGCGGGGGGGCCGGTGAGCAGTTCTTC
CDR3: CASSRTSGTSGGAGEQFF

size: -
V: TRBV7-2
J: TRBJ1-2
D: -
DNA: TGTGCCAGCAGCAACAGGGTATCCCTCTATGGCTACACCTTC
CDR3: CASSNRVSLYGYTF

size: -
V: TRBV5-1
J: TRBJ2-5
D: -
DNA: TGCGCCAGCAGCTTGGAATCAGGAGGAGAGACCCAGTACTTC
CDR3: CASSLESGGETQYF

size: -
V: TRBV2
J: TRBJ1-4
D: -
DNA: TGTGCCAGCAGTGACGTGTTCTTAAATGAAAAACTGTTTTTT
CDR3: CASSDVFLNEKLFF

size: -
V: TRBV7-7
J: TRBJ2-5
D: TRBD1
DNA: TGTGCCAGCAGCCAAGCACAGGGACAGGGTTACGGGACCCAGTACTTC
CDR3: CASSQAQGQGYGTQYF

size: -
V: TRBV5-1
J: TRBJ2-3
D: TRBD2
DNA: TGCGCCAGCAGCATCACGGGGACTAGCGGCACAGATACGCAGTATTTT
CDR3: CASSITGTSGTDTQYF

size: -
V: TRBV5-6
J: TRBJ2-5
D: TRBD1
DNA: TGTGCCAGCAGCCGTTATGGACAGGGGATCCAAGAGACCCAGTACTTC
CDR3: CASSRYGQGIQETQYF

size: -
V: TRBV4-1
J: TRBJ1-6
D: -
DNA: TGCGCCAGCAGCGCACTCCCCATAAGGGGAATCCTCCACTTT
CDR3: CASSALPIRGILHF

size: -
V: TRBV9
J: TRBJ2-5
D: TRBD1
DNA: TGTGCCAGCAGCCCTAGGGACAGAGTAGGAGAGACCCAGTACTTC
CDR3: CASSPRDRVGETQYF

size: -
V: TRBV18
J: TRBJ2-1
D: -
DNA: TGTGCCAGCTCACAAACGATTCGGAGGAATGAGCAGTTCTTC
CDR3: CASSQTIRRNEQFF

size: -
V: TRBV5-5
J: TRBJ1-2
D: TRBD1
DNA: TGTGCCAGCAGCCTGTCCGGGACAGGGGGTCTCTATGGCTACACCTTC
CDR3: CASSLSGTGGLYGYTF

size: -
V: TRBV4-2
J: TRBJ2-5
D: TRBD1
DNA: TGTGCCAGCAGCCAAGTAGGGGACAGGGTAGAGACCCAGTACTTC
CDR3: CASSQVGDRVETQYF

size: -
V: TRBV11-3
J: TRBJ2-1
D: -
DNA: TGTGCCAGCAGCCCTGGTGGGCCCGCCTACAATGAGCAGTTCTTC
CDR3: CASSPGGPAYNEQFF

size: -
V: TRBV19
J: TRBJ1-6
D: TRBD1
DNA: TGTGCCAGTGAACAGGGGGCCAATAATTCACCCCTCCACTTT
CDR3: CASEQGANNSPLHF

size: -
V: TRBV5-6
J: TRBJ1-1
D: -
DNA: TGTGCCAGCAGCCCCGGACATGACAGGAACACTGAAGCTTTCTTT
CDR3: CASSPGHDRNTEAFF

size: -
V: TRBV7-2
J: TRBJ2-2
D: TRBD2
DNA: TGTGCCAGCAGCAAACTAGCGGGGGCCCTCACCGGGGAGCTGTTTTTT
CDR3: CASSKLAGALTGELFF

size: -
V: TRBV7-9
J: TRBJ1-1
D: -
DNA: TGTGCCAGCAGCTGGCAGGGCTACACTGAAGCTTTCTTT
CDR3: CASSWQGYTEAFF

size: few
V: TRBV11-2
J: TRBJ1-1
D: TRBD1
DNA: TGTGCCAGCAGCTTAGTGACAGGGGGCCTCGGAGCTTTCTTT
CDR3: CASSLVTGGLGAFF

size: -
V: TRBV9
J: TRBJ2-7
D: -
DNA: TGTGCCAGCAGCGTAGGGCCGGACAGTACCTACGAGCAGTACTTC
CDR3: CASSVGPDSTYEQYF

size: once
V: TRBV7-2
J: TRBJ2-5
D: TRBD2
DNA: TGTGCCAGCAGCTTCGGACTAGCGGGGGGGCAAGAGACCCAGTACTTC
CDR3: CASSFGLAGGQETQYF

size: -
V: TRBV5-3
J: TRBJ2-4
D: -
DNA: TGTGCCAGAGAGAACCGGGACAGGGGGACTAGCGCGGTCTTAGCCAAAAACATTCAGTACTTC
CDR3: CARENRDRGTSAVLAKNIQYF

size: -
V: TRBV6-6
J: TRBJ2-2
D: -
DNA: TGTGCCAACCGCCGGTCGAACACCGGGGAGCTGTTTTTT
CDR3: CANRRSNTGELFF

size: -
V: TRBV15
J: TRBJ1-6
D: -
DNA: TGTGCCACCAGCAGAGAAGGGGGTCTTGGTAATTCACCCCTCCACTTT
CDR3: CATSREGGLGNSPLHF

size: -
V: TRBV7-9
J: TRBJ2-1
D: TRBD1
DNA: TGTGCCAGCAGTACCGGGACAGGCCGGATCTTC
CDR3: CASSTGTGRIF

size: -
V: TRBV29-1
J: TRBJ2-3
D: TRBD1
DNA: TGCAGCGTCCCTGGGACAGGGGGTTACACAGATACGCAGTATTTT
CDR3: CSVPGTGGYTDTQYF

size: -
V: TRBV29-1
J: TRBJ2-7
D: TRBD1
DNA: TGCAGCGTTGAGGGGGACAGGGTGGTCGGCGAGCAGTACTTC
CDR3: CSVEGDRVVGEQYF

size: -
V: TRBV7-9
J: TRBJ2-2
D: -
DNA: TGTGCCAGCAGCCAACGAAGAACCACCCAGGGAGGAGACGGGGAGCTGTTTTTT
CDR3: CASSQRRTTQGGDGELFF

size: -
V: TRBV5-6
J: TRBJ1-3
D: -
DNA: TGTGCCAGCAGCTCCGGGACACCCTACTCTGGAAACACCATATATTTT
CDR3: CASSSGTPYSGNTIYF

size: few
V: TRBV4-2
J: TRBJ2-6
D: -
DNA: TGTGCCAGCAGCCGCAACCGGGACAAGTATCGAGCTGGGGCCAACGTCCTGACTTTC
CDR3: CASSRNRDKYRAGANVLTF

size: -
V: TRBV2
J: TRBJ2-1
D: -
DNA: TGTGCCAGCAAGGAAAGGGGATCCTACAATGAGCAGTTCTTC
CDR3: CASKERGSYNEQFF

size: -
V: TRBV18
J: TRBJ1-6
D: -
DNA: TGTGCCAGCTCACCACGAACAGCGGAAACCCTCCACTTT
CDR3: CASSPRTAETLHF

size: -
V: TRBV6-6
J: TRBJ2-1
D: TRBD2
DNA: TGTGCCAGCAGTCCCGGGGGGAACTACAATGAGCAGTTCTTC
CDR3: CASSPGGNYNEQFF

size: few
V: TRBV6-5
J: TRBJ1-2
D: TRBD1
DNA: TGTGCCAGCCGCCGTACAGGGGGTGGAGACTATGGCTACACCTTC
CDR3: CASRRTGGGDYGYTF

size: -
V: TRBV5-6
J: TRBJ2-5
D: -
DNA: TGTGCCAGCAGCTTGGAGGGGACTGAGACCCAGTACTTC
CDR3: CASSLEGTETQYF

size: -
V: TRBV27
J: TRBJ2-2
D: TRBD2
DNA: TGTGCCAGCAGTCGACTAGCCAACACCGGGGAGCTGTTTTTT
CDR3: CASSRLANTGELFF

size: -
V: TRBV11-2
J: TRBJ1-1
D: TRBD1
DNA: TGTGCCAGCAGCTTAGCCCCAGGGGGCAACACTGAAGCTTTCTTT
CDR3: CASSLAPGGNTEAFF

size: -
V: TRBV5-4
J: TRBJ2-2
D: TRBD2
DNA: TGTGCCAGCAGCTCGGCTAGCGGGCTCACCGGGGAGCTGTTTTTT
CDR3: CASSSASGLTGELFF

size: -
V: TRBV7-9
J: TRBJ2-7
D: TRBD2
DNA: TGTGCCAGCAGCCTTGGACTAGCGGGGGGTTCCTACGAGCAGTACTTC
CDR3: CASSLGLAGGSYEQYF

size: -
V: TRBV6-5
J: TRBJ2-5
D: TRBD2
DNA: TGTGCCAGCAGTTACAGGCGGGGGGGGGAGACCCAGTACTTC
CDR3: CASSYRRGGETQYF

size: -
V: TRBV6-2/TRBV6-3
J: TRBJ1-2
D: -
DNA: TGTGCCAGCAGTACCTCCCCTGAAGGGGGGGTCTACTATGGCTACACCTTC
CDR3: CASSTSPEGGVYYGYTF

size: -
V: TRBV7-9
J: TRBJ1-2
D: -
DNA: TGTGCCAGCAGCCCCCCTATCCCTGAAGCCTTCTATGGCTACACCTTC
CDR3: CASSPPIPEAFYGYTF

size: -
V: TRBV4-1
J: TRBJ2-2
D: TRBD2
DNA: TGCGCCAGCAGCCAAGCGGGGGGGGCGTCCGGGGAGCTGTTTTTT
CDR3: CASSQAGGASGELFF

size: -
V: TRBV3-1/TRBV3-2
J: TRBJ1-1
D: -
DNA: TGTGCCAGCAGTCCTCCGGTTTTCTTT
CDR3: CASSPPVFF

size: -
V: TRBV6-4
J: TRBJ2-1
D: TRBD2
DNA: TGTGCCAGCAGTGTAGAGACTAGCGGCCTCGGTGAGCAGTTCTTC
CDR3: CASSVETSGLGEQFF

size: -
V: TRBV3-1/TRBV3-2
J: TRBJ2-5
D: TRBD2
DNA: TGTGCCAGCAGCCACAGGGAGGGAGAGACCCAGTACTTC
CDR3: CASSHREGETQYF

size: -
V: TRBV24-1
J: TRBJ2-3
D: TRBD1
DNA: TGTGCCACCAGTGATCCGACAGGGCCCACAGATACGCAGTATTTT
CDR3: CATSDPTGPTDTQYF

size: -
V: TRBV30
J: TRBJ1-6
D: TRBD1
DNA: TGTGCCTGGGGAACAGGGGATTCACCCCTCCACTTT
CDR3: CAWGTGDSPLHF

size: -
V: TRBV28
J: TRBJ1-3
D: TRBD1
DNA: TGTGCCAGCAGTTTAGCCGGACAGGTATACTCTGGAAACACCATATATTTT
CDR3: CASSLAGQVYSGNTIYF

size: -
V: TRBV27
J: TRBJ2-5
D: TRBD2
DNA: TGTGCCAGCAGGACTTTAGCGGGGGGTGAGGGGACCCAGTACTTC
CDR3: CASRTLAGGEGTQYF